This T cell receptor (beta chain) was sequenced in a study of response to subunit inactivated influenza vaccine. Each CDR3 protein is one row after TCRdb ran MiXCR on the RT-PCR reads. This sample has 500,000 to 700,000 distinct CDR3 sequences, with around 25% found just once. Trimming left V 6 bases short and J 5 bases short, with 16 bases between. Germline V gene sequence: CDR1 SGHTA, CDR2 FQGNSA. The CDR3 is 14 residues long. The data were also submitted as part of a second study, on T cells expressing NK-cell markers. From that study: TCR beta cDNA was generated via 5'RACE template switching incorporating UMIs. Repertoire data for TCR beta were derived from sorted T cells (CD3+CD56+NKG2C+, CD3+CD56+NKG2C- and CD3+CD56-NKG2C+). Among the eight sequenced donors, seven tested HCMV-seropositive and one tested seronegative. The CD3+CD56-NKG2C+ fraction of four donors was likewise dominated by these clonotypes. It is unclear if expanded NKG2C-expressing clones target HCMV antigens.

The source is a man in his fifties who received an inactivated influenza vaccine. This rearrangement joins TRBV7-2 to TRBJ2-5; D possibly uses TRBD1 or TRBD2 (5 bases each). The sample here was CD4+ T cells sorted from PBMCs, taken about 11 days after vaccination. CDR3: CASSLAGAGETQYF. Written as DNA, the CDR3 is TGTGCCAGCAGTCTTGCGGGCGCAGGGGAGACCCAGTACTTC.